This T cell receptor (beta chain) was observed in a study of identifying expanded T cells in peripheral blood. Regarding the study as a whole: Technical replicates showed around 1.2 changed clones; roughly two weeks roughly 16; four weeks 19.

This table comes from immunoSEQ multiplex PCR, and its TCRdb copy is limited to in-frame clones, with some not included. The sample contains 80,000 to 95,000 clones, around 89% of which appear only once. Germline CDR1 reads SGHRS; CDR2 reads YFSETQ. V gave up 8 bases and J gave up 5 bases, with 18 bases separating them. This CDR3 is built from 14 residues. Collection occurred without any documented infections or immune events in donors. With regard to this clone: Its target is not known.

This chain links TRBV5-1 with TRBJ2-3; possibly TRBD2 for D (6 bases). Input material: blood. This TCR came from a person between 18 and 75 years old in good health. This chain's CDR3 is CASARGLGGDTQYF. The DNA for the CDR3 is TGCGCCAGTGCCCGGGGCTTGGGGGGAGATACGCAGTATTTT.